These T cell receptor beta chains were read from a single sample in a study of T cells in Graves' hyperthyroidism and ophthalmopathy. MiXCR was run by TCRdb on the multiplex PCR reads, yielding one entry per CDR3 protein. The sample includes around 500,000 distinct CDR3 sequences, roughly 16% of them seen just once. The sequencing sample was made of blood. These receptors all stem from a woman in her twenties or thirties with Graves' ophthalmopathy. The CDR3 runs from the conserved cysteine through the conserved F or W. Each record gives: J gene, V gene, clone size, CDR3 protein. Clone size appears in some rows only: once, few, many, or a class for an expanded clone.

j_call: TRBJ2-1
v_call: TRBV20-1
clone_size: many
cdr3_aa: CSAKDSLYNEQFF

j_call: TRBJ1-2
v_call: TRBV20-1
clone_size: -
cdr3_aa: CSAHEVRNYGYTF

j_call: TRBJ2-2
v_call: TRBV28
clone_size: -
cdr3_aa: CASSTGGAGELFF

j_call: TRBJ2-1
v_call: TRBV19
clone_size: -
cdr3_aa: CASSIDLGLAGGPGVNEQFF

j_call: TRBJ2-3
v_call: TRBV7-9
clone_size: many
cdr3_aa: CASSLAVDTQYF

j_call: TRBJ1-1
v_call: TRBV7-9
clone_size: few
cdr3_aa: CASSLAGGVAEAFF

j_call: TRBJ2-1
v_call: TRBV10-3
clone_size: -
cdr3_aa: CAMGTSFYEQFF

j_call: TRBJ2-1
v_call: TRBV12-3/TRBV12-4
clone_size: many
cdr3_aa: CASSSGLAGLNEQFF

j_call: TRBJ2-7
v_call: TRBV6-1
clone_size: few
cdr3_aa: CASRARTGYEQYF

j_call: TRBJ2-5
v_call: TRBV20-1
clone_size: -
cdr3_aa: CSARGDFKNQETQYF

j_call: TRBJ2-7
v_call: TRBV20-1
clone_size: few
cdr3_aa: CSASRTGGTYEQYF

j_call: TRBJ1-1
v_call: TRBV28
clone_size: many
cdr3_aa: CASSLGGRTEAFF

j_call: TRBJ2-7
v_call: TRBV19
clone_size: few
cdr3_aa: CASSIGQGRDEQYF

j_call: TRBJ2-7
v_call: TRBV7-2
clone_size: many
cdr3_aa: CASSLAHEQYF

j_call: TRBJ1-2
v_call: TRBV6-1
clone_size: few
cdr3_aa: CASSADVYGYTF

j_call: TRBJ2-7
v_call: TRBV30
clone_size: -
cdr3_aa: CAWSVNLGGCEQYF

j_call: TRBJ1-2
v_call: TRBV4-1
clone_size: -
cdr3_aa: CASSQGWEDGNYGYTF

j_call: TRBJ2-3
v_call: TRBV7-6
clone_size: many
cdr3_aa: CASSLALEDTQYF

j_call: TRBJ2-3
v_call: TRBV18
clone_size: few
cdr3_aa: CASSQGAGATSTDTQYF

j_call: TRBJ2-3
v_call: TRBV15
clone_size: few
cdr3_aa: CATSRLATVSTFTDTQYF

j_call: TRBJ2-3
v_call: TRBV10-3
clone_size: many
cdr3_aa: CAISEGLGTDTQYF

j_call: TRBJ2-7
v_call: TRBV6-1
clone_size: many
cdr3_aa: CASSGGRLYEQYF

j_call: TRBJ1-2
v_call: TRBV7-9
clone_size: many
cdr3_aa: CASSLASGAGAGGGYTF

j_call: TRBJ2-3
v_call: TRBV20-1
clone_size: -
cdr3_aa: CSAGGLAGSDTQYF

j_call: TRBJ1-5
v_call: TRBV7-2
clone_size: few
cdr3_aa: CASSPHPGAHQPQHF

j_call: TRBJ2-1
v_call: TRBV20-1
clone_size: many
cdr3_aa: CSASGTSGEQFF

j_call: TRBJ2-3
v_call: TRBV5-6
clone_size: -
cdr3_aa: CASSRGLGSDTQYF

j_call: TRBJ2-3
v_call: TRBV3-1
clone_size: -
cdr3_aa: CASSQRTSGNALDTQYF

j_call: TRBJ2-1
v_call: TRBV9
clone_size: many
cdr3_aa: CASSVVGTSEQFF

j_call: TRBJ2-5
v_call: TRBV27
clone_size: many
cdr3_aa: CASTAQGLETQYF

j_call: TRBJ2-7
v_call: TRBV28
clone_size: few
cdr3_aa: CASSLQGGRFSGTYEQYF

j_call: TRBJ2-2
v_call: TRBV7-2
clone_size: many
cdr3_aa: CASSLYGSGELFF

j_call: TRBJ2-5
v_call: TRBV12-3/TRBV12-4
clone_size: many
cdr3_aa: CASSLDSKETQYF

j_call: TRBJ1-4
v_call: TRBV10-3
clone_size: -
cdr3_aa: CAISGTAANEKLFF

j_call: TRBJ1-1
v_call: TRBV20-1
clone_size: -
cdr3_aa: CSASSGALNTEAFF

j_call: TRBJ1-4
v_call: TRBV9
clone_size: -
cdr3_aa: CVSSVSGLSGKLFF

j_call: TRBJ2-4
v_call: TRBV4-1
clone_size: -
cdr3_aa: CASSQDRDRGIAKNIQYF

j_call: TRBJ2-3
v_call: TRBV20-1
clone_size: -
cdr3_aa: CSARLLGGDTQYF

j_call: TRBJ2-3
v_call: TRBV27
clone_size: -
cdr3_aa: CASSPTWGGGTDTQYF

j_call: TRBJ1-3
v_call: TRBV5-1
clone_size: -
cdr3_aa: CASSEGTGNTIYF

j_call: TRBJ2-1
v_call: TRBV18
clone_size: many
cdr3_aa: CASSSLAGPYNEQFF

j_call: TRBJ2-1
v_call: TRBV27
clone_size: many
cdr3_aa: CASKNTWASGTEDEQFF

j_call: TRBJ2-7
v_call: TRBV27
clone_size: few
cdr3_aa: CASRRGLGAYEQYF

j_call: TRBJ1-2
v_call: TRBV11-2
clone_size: many
cdr3_aa: CASSPRTGVGYTF